Shown below are 6 T cell receptor beta chains from a single sample sequenced in a study of CD8+ T cells in alopecia areata. RNA was isolated and reverse transcribed to cDNA, the sequencing template. Profiling relied on immunoSEQ multiplex PCR, and the TCRdb table lists in-frame clones only, not all of them. Here the sample spans roughly 250,000 clones, roughly two thirds being singletons. The sequenced sample was CD4+ T cells sorted from blood, obtained at week 0. The receptor set was obtained from a human donor with alopecia areata.

V and J are TRBV5-6 and TRBJ2-1, with a possible D match to TRBD2 (5 bases). Between the trimmed V and J ends, which lost 4 bases and 7 bases, there was a span of 9 bases. There are 12 residues in the CDR3. Germline loops: CDR1 SGHDT, CDR2 YYEEEE. As DNA, the CDR3 is TGTGCCAGCAGCCAGTGGAGGAATGAGCAGTTCTTC. Its protein product is CASSQWRNEQFF.

The rearrangement joins TRBV7-2 to TRBJ2-5, with a weak D call TRBD2 (6 bases). There are 14 residues in the CDR3. V was clipped by 8 bases and J by 4 bases, with 17 bases between them. CDR1 is SGHTA, CDR2 FQGNSA, per germline. The CDR3 is CASAPVAGLETQYF. The CDR3 DNA follows: TGTGCCAGCGCCCCGGTTGCGGGGCTAGAGACCCAGTACTTC.

This chain joins TRBV7-8 and TRBJ2-1; no definite D call. CDR3 length equals 11 residues. CDR1 and CDR2 (germline): SGHVS, FQNEAQ. V lost 2 bases and J 6 bases, leaving 2 bases between the germline ends. CDR3 loop: CASSLLNEQFF. CDR3 bases: TGTGCCAGCAGCTTACTCAATGAGCAGTTCTTC.

This clone was picked up a small number of times. V usage is TRBV9 and J usage is TRBJ2-3; tentative D call: TRBD1 (6 bases). The CDR3 contains 16 residues. The germline V gene has CDR1 SGDLS and CDR2 YYNGEE. The V gene lost 0 bases and the J gene lost 3 bases, with 14 bases spanning the gap. The CDR3: CASSVEGRGITDTQYF. CDR3 coding DNA: TGTGCCAGCAGCGTAGAGGGCAGGGGAATTACAGATACGCAGTATTTT.

This chain joins TRBV30 and TRBJ1-3; D gene uncertain. CDR1 GTSNPN and CDR2 SVGIG come from the germline V gene (reference sequence). The CDR3 runs 12 residues. For the CDR3, the DNA is TGTGGCACCAGTTTCTCTGGAAACACCATATATTTT. It specifies CGTSFSGNTIYF.

The rearrangement uses TRBV20-1 and TRBJ2-7, with D hard to call. This CDR3 spans 11 amino acids. The V gene lost 2 bases and the J gene lost 4 bases, with 6 bases spanning the gap. The germline V gene encodes CDR1 DFQATT and CDR2 SNEGSKA (reference sequence). CDR3 protein: CSARSGYEQYF. The CDR3 DNA reads as TGCAGTGCTAGAAGTGGGTACGAGCAGTACTTC.